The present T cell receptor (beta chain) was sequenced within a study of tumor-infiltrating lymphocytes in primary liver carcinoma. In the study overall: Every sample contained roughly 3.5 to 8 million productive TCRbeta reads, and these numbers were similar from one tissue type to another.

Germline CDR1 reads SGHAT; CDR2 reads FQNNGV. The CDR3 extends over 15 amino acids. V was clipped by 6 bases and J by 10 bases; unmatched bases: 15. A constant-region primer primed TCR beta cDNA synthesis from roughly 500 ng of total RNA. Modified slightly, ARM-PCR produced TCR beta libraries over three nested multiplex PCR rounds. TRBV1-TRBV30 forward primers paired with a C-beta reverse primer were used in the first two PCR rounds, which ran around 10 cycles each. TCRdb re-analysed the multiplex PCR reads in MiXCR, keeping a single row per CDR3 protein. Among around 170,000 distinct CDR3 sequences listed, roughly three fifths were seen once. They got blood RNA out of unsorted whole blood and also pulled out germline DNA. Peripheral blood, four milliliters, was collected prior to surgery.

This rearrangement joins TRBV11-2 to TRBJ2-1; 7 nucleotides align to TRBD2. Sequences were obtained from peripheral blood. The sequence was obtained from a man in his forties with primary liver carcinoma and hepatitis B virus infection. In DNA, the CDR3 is TGTGCCAGCAGTGGGGGACGGGAGGTTCAAAGGGAGCAGTTCTTC. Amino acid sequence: CASSGGREVQREQFF.